The next 25 T cell receptor beta chains were all read from a single sample in a study of T cell changes during pregnancy in multiple sclerosis (dated by TCRdb to between 2017 and 2020). Library construction relied on the immunoSEQ multiplex PCR assay. Sourced from immuneACCESS, this table was stored by TCRdb with only in-frame sequences that have V and J called. A share of the clones is absent; for the studies checked, an unresolved V gene accounts for under half, and the remainder has no known explanation. Here the sample has fewer than 65,000 clones; 91% occur a single time. The ten biggest clones cover approximately 2% of the sample. Sequences were derived from peripheral blood, sampled in the third trimester of pregnancy. These receptors were taken from a female donor in good health, enrolled as a control in a pregnancy study.

The chain has TRBV5-1 and TRBJ1-1, with TRBD1 matching over 8 bases. Germline lookup yields CDR1 SGHRS and CDR2 YFSETQ. The CDR3 spans 15 residues. Losses at the gene ends were 9 bases for V and 2 bases for J; bases not matched to a gene: 12. Here the CDR3 DNA reads TGCGCCACCCAAGACCGACAGGGGCTAAACACTGAAGCTTTCTTT. Amino acids: CATQDRQGLNTEAFF. The full variable domain, in which reference TRBV5-1 and TRBJ1-1 provide the parts outside the CDR3, is KAGVTQTPRYLIKTRGQQVTLSCSPISGHRSVSWYQQTPGQGLQFLFEYFSETQRNKGNFPGRFSGRQFSNSRSEMNVSTLELGDSALYLCATQDRQGLNTEAFFGQGTRLTVV.

V and J are TRBV27 and TRBJ2-1; D gene ambiguous. The CDR3 loop spans 15 amino acids. V gave up 2 bases and J gave up 7 bases, with 15 bases separating them. The germline CDR1 and CDR2 sequences are MNHEY and SMNVEV (reference sequence). The CDR3 reads CASSLATGSPNEQFF. For the CDR3, the DNA is TGTGCCAGCAGTTTAGCGACCGGGTCTCCGAATGAGCAGTTCTTC.

The CDR3, as DNA: TGTGCCAGCTTAGGACAGGTCAACACCGGGGAGCTGTTTTTT. It encodes CASLGQVNTGELFF. This sequence joins TRBV7-9 and TRBJ2-2; 7 bases line up with TRBD1. The CDR3 totals 14 residues. The trim removed 8 bases at V and 2 bases at J, leaving 5 bases unmatched. Per germline, CDR1 SEHNR and CDR2 FQNEAQ (reference sequence).

This chain uses TRBV4-1 with TRBJ1-5; TRBD1 might be the D (5 bases). The length of the CDR3 is 17 residues. The germline V gene has CDR1 MGHRA and CDR2 YSYEKL. V was pared by 1 base and J by 0 bases, with 13 bases between. In DNA form, the CDR3 reads TGCGCCAGCAGCCAAGCCCCCGGGGGGGTTAGCAATCAGCCCCAGCATTTT. Its protein product is CASSQAPGGVSNQPQHF.

V is TRBV27 and J is TRBJ2-7; weak D call: TRBD1 (7 bases). Trimming shortened V by 5 bases and J by 1 base, and 12 bases separated the two germline ends. CDR3 size: 14 residues. Germline CDR1 and CDR2: MNHEY and SMNVEV (reference sequence). CDR3 sequence (DNA): TGTGCCAGCAGTCTGCAGGGGGGATCCTACGAGCAGTACTTC. It specifies CASSLQGGSYEQYF.

This chain links TRBV7-9 with TRBJ2-5; TRBD1 matches 10 bases. The J segment lost 5 bases and the V segment lost 5 bases, leaving 8 bases of the junction unmatched. CDR1 and CDR2 from the germline V gene are SEHNR and FQNEAQ (reference sequence). This CDR3 spans 15 amino acids. The CDR3 spells CASSPDRGDGETQYF. The CDR3 bases are TGTGCCAGCAGCCCGGACAGGGGGGACGGGGAGACCCAGTACTTC.

V gene TRBV6-1 combines with J gene TRBJ1-2; 8 nucleotides align to TRBD1. Germline CDR1 is MNHNS and CDR2 is SASEGT. V trimming: 10 bases; J trimming: 11 bases; junction bases outside the gene matches: 12. This CDR3 is 12 amino acids long. DNA of the CDR3: TGTGCCATCCTGGGACAGGTTAACGCTTACACCTTC. Translated, it gives CAILGQVNAYTF.

The chain is built from TRBV29-1 and TRBJ2-1; the match to TRBD2 covers 13 bases. With V trimmed by 6 bases and J by 9 bases, 8 bases remained unmatched. The CDR3 spans 14 residues. Germline lookup yields CDR1 SQVTM and CDR2 ANQGSEA. The CDR3 DNA is TGCAGCGTCGCAGGACTAGCGGGAGCCTCTGAGCAGTTCTTC. This gives the protein CSVAGLAGASEQFF.

The genes are TRBV19 and TRBJ2-3, with 12 bases that match TRBD1. The germline V gene has CDR1 LNHDA and CDR2 SQIVND (reference sequence). The J segment lost 3 bases and the V segment lost 3 bases, leaving 4 bases of the junction unmatched. This CDR3 spans 16 amino acids. The CDR3: CASSMGQGAPTDTQYF. The CDR3, as DNA: TGTGCCAGTAGTATGGGACAGGGGGCACCAACAGATACGCAGTATTTT.

V gene TRBV28 combines with J gene TRBJ2-7; TRBD1 aligns across 8 bases. In germline, CDR1 is MDHEN, CDR2 SYDVKM. The CDR3 contains 18 residues. The J segment lost 1 base and the V segment lost 5 bases, leaving 16 bases of the junction unmatched. The chain's CDR3 is CASSPYPGGGVGSYEQYF. The CDR3 DNA reads as TGTGCCAGCAGTCCCTACCCAGGGGGCGGAGTGGGGTCCTACGAGCAGTACTTC.

This chain joins TRBV11-2 and TRBJ1-3; the D is unclear. Germline V CDR1 and CDR2: SGHAT, FQNNGV. The CDR3 has 13 amino acids. The germline V and J ends were trimmed by 0 bases and 7 bases, with 7 bases remaining between them. The DNA of the CDR3 is TGTGCCAGCAGCTTAGAGCGCGGGAACACCATATATTTT. Translated, it gives CASSLERGNTIYF.

V and J are TRBV19 and TRBJ2-1; TRBD2 aligns across 11 bases. In germline, CDR1 is LNHDA, CDR2 SQIVND (reference sequence). J lost 3 bases, V lost 5 bases, and 3 bases had no gene match. The CDR3 sequence is 15 residues long. This CDR3 is CASSPSGGIYNEQFF. The CDR3 nucleotides read TGTGCCAGTAGTCCTAGCGGGGGGATCTACAATGAGCAGTTCTTC. The whole variable domain, filled in from reference TRBV19 and TRBJ2-1, reads DGGITQSPKYLFRKEGQNVTLSCEQNLNHDAMYWYRQDPGQGLRLIYYSQIVNDFQKGDIAEGYSVSREKKESFPLTVTSAQKNPTAFYLCASSPSGGIYNEQFFGPGTRLTVL.

This clone was seen just once. The V gene is TRBV18, the J gene TRBJ2-7, with D perhaps matching TRBD2 (5 bases). The germline CDR1 and CDR2 sequences are KGHSH and LQKENI. The V gene lost 3 bases and the J gene lost 4 bases, with 7 bases spanning the gap. The CDR3 has 12 residues. This CDR3 is CASSPGVYEQYF. In nucleotides, the CDR3 is TGTGCCAGCTCACCGGGAGTATACGAGCAGTACTTC.

The chain combines TRBV9 with TRBJ1-2; no clear D gene. The CDR3 covers 14 residues. Per the germline V gene, CDR1 is SGDLS and CDR2 is YYNGEE. Trimming removed 0 bases at V and 8 bases at J, with 14 bases between. CDR3 coding DNA: TGTGCCAGCAGCGTAGCTACCACTGCGGAGGGCTACACCTTC. Translation: CASSVATTAEGYTF.

This chain uses TRBV30 with TRBJ2-5; 7 bases match TRBD2. The V segment lost 3 bases and the J segment 2 bases; nucleotides outside the gene matches: 12. Germline values: CDR1 GTSNPN, CDR2 SVGIG (reference sequence). The CDR3 length is 16 residues. The CDR3 nucleotides read TGTGCCTGGAGGGTCCCTGGGACTAAGAGACAAGAGACCCAGTACTTC. Amino acids: CAWRVPGTKRQETQYF.

This rearrangement joins TRBV6-5 to TRBJ1-2; 7 bases match TRBD1. V lost 2 bases to trimming and J lost 4 bases; unmatched junction nucleotides: 7. There are 15 residues in the CDR3. The germline V gene has CDR1 MNHEY and CDR2 SVGAGI. CDR3 sequence (DNA): TGTGCCAGCAGTTACACTACAGGGGCCGGCTATGGCTACACCTTC. Protein product: CASSYTTGAGYGYTF.

The chain couples TRBV7-9 to TRBJ1-5, with 9 positions matching TRBD1. Germline V gene data show CDR1 as SEHNR and CDR2 as FQNEAQ (reference sequence). V shed 5 bases, J shed 3 bases, and the junction held 2 bases outside the gene matches. The CDR3 loop spans 14 amino acids. The CDR3 reads CASSGQGLNQPQHF. DNA of the CDR3: TGTGCCAGCAGCGGACAGGGGCTCAATCAGCCCCAGCATTTT.

The V call is TRBV28, the J call TRBJ2-1, with 9 bases aligning to TRBD2. Per the germline V gene, CDR1 is MDHEN and CDR2 is SYDVKM. There are 14 residues in the CDR3. Trimming cost V 7 bases and J 10 bases; bases outside gene matches: 11. The CDR3 region has the DNA TGTGCCAGCACCTCTAGCGGGATCTTAAACGAGCAGTTCTTC. This gives the protein CASTSSGILNEQFF. Variable domain in full (rest from reference TRBV28 and TRBJ2-1): DVKVTQSSRYLVKRTGEKVFLECVQDMDHENMFWYRQDPGLGLRLIYFSYDVKMKEKGDIPEGYSVSREKKERFSLILESASTNQTSMYLCASTSSGILNEQFFGPGTRLTVL.

This chain links TRBV11-3 with TRBJ2-2, with TRBD1 matching 8 bases. V was clipped by 5 bases and J by 2 bases; unmatched bases: 4. The CDR3 length is 15 residues. CDR1 and CDR2 (germline): SGHNT, YENEEA. In DNA, the CDR3 is TGTGCCAGCAGCCAAGGGACAGGAAACACCGGGGAGCTGTTTTTT. It is translated as CASSQGTGNTGELFF.

The chain combines TRBV19 with TRBJ2-2; 9 bases are shared with TRBD1. V dropped 7 bases and J dropped 8; count of bases not matched to a gene: 8. CDR1 and CDR2 (germline): LNHDA, SQIVND (reference sequence). CDR3 size: 14 residues. In DNA form, the CDR3 reads TGTGCCAGTAAGAGGGACAGGGACCCAGGGGAGCTGTTTTTT. Its translation: CASKRDRDPGELFF.

The gene calls are TRBV7-9 and TRBJ1-2; the D is unclear. This CDR3 contains 13 residues. From germline, CDR1 is SEHNR and CDR2 FQNEAQ (reference sequence). V shed 5 bases and J shed 4 bases, with 11 bases lying between them. The CDR3 protein is CASSREASYGYTF. The CDR3 bases are TGTGCCAGCAGCCGGGAGGCTAGCTATGGCTACACCTTC.

This chain links TRBV18 with TRBJ2-7, with 8 positions matching TRBD1. Per the germline V gene, CDR1 is KGHSH and CDR2 is LQKENI. This CDR3 contains 16 residues. The V and J ends lost 2 bases and 2 bases, in that order; junction bases with no gene match: 8. The CDR3 here is CASSPTRTGIAYEQYF. CDR3 coding DNA: TGTGCCAGCTCACCAACGAGGACAGGGATCGCCTACGAGCAGTACTTC.

The chain joins TRBV6-4 to TRBJ1-5, with no clear D. The length of the CDR3 is 15 residues. Trimming left V 3 bases short and J 3 bases short, with 12 bases between. CDR1 is MRHNA, CDR2 SNTAGT, per germline. The DNA for the CDR3 is TGTGCCAGCAGTGATCCAGATCCTTACAATCAGCCCCAGCATTTT. Encoded protein: CASSDPDPYNQPQHF.

This chain uses TRBV19 with TRBJ2-2; a possible D gene is TRBD1 (6 bases). This CDR3 is built from 15 residues. Trimming pared 5 bases from V and 4 bases from J, leaving 14 bases between. The germline CDR1 and CDR2 sequences are LNHDA and SQIVND (reference sequence). The CDR3 DNA sequence: TGTGCCAGTAGTGCGAGCTCAGGGGCCACCGGGGAGCTGTTTTTT. It encodes CASSASSGATGELFF. The full variable domain, completed using reference TRBV19 and TRBJ2-2, is DGGITQSPKYLFRKEGQNVTLSCEQNLNHDAMYWYRQDPGQGLRLIYYSQIVNDFQKGDIAEGYSVSREKKESFPLTVTSAQKNPTAFYLCASSASSGATGELFFGEGSRLTVL.

The J gene is TRBJ2-2, the V gene TRBV19; the match to TRBD1 covers 8 bases. The germline CDR1 and CDR2 sequences are LNHDA and SQIVND (reference sequence). Unmatched junction bases numbered 2, after V lost 5 bases and J lost 3 bases. The length of the CDR3 is 14 residues. CDR3 protein: CASSGQGYTGELFF. The CDR3 coding sequence is TGTGCCAGTAGTGGACAGGGCTACACCGGGGAGCTGTTTTTT.